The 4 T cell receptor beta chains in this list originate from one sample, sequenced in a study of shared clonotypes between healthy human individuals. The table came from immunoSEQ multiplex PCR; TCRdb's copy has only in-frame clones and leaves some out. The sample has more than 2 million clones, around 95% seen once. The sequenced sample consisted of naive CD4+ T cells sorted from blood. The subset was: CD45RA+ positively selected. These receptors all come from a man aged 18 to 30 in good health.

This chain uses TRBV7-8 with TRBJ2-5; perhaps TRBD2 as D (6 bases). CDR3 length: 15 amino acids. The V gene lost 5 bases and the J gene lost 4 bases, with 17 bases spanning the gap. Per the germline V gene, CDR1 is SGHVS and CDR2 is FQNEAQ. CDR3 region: CASSPLEGRGETQYF. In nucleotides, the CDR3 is TGTGCCAGCAGCCCGCTGGAGGGTAGGGGAGAGACCCAGTACTTC.

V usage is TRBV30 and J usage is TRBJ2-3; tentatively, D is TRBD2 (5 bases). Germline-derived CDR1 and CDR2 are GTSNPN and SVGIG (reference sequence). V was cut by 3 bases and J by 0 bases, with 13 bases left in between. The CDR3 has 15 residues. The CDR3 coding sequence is TGTGCCTGGAGACTCGGAGACTATAGCACAGATACGCAGTATTTT. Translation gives CAWRLGDYSTDTQYF.

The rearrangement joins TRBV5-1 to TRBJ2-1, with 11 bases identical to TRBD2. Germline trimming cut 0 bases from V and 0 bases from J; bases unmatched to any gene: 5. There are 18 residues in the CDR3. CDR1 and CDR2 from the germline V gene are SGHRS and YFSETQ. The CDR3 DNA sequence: TGCGCCAGCAGCTTGGAAGGGACTAGCGGTTTCTCCTACAATGAGCAGTTCTTC. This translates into CASSLEGTSGFSYNEQFF.

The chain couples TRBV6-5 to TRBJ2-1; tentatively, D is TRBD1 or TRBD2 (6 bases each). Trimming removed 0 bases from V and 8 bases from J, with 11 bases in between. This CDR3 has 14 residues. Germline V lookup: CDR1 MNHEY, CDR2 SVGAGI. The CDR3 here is CASSYSRGAYEQFF. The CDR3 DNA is TGTGCCAGCAGTTACTCGAGGGGGGCCTATGAGCAGTTCTTC.